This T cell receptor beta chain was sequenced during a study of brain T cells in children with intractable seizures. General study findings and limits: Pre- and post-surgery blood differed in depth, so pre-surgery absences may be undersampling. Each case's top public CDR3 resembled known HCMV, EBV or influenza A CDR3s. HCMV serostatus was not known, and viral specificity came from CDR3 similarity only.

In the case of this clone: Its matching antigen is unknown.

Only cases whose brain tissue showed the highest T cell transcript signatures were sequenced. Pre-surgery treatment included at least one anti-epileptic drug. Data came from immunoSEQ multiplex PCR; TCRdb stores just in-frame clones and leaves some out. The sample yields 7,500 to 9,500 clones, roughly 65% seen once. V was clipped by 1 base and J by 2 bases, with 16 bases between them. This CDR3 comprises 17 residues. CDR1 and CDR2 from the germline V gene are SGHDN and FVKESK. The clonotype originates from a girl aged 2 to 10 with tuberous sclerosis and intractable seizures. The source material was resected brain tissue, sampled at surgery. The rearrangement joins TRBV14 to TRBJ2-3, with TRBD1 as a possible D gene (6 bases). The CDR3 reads CASSQGVVRGTTDTQYF. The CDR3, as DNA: TGTGCCAGCAGCCAAGGGGTCGTCAGGGGCACCACAGATACGCAGTATTTT.